The 31 T cell receptor beta chains in this list originate from one sample, sequenced in a study of technical replicates of blood from several donors listed by TCRdb under 2017. The method behind the library was the immunoSEQ multiplex PCR assay. TCRdb carries this immuneACCESS record with in-frame sequences only. Its versions omit some clonotypes, under half of them owing to an unresolved V gene in the studies checked, with the rest unexplained. Present in this sample are over 55,000 clones, just under 97% of which were seen just once. The leading ten clones occupy less than 0.25% of the sample. The specimen was T cells isolated from PBMCs. These receptors were taken from a human donor in good health.

This clone was counted a single time. The chain carries TRBV20-1 and TRBJ2-5; D remains unclear. Germline lookup yields CDR1 DFQATT and CDR2 SNEGSKA (reference sequence). V shed 8 bases and J shed 2 bases, with 9 bases lying between them. The CDR3 covers 11 residues. CDR3 coding DNA: TGCAGTAGTCACAGACAAGAGACCCAGTACTTC. It is translated as CSSHRQETQYF.

The V gene is TRBV6-5, the J gene TRBJ1-2, with 9 bases identical to TRBD1. This CDR3 is built from 15 residues. CDR1 and CDR2 (germline): MNHEY, SVGAGI. V gave up 5 bases and J gave up 7 bases; unmatched junction bases: 11. CDR3 DNA sequence: TGTGCCAGCAGTCCACATGAGGACAGGGGTGTTGGCTACACCTTC. Protein sequence: CASSPHEDRGVGYTF.

The genes are TRBV7-2 and TRBJ1-1; no definite D call. The CDR3 sequence is 15 residues long. Germline V gene lookup returns CDR1 SGHTA and CDR2 FQGNSA. V was shortened by 4 bases and J by 2 bases, with 14 bases between the two germline ends. This CDR3 reads CASSSSPGSNTEAFF. The CDR3 DNA follows: TGTGCCAGCAGCTCATCACCGGGATCCAACACTGAAGCTTTCTTT. Complete variable domain (other parts from reference TRBV7-2 and TRBJ1-1): GAGVSQSPSNKVTEKGKDVELRCDPISGHTALYWYRQSLGQGLEFLIYFQGNSAPDKSGLPSDRFSAERTGGSVSTLTIQRTQQEDSAVYLCASSSSPGSNTEAFFGQGTRLTVV.

The rearrangement joins TRBV7-9 to TRBJ2-1; 10 nucleotides match TRBD2. CDR3 length: 15 residues. From germline, CDR1 is SEHNR and CDR2 FQNEAQ (reference sequence). J was trimmed by 4 bases and V by 1 base; bases with no gene match: 1. CDR3 in amino acids: CASSLGTSGYNEQFF. Here the CDR3 DNA reads TGTGCCAGCAGCTTAGGGACTAGCGGTTACAATGAGCAGTTCTTC.

V is TRBV4-1 and J is TRBJ2-5; possible D gene TRBD2, 6 bases. V lost 4 bases and J lost 5, with 11 bases in between. This CDR3 is 13 amino acids long. CDR1 and CDR2 from the germline V gene are MGHRA and YSYEKL. Written as DNA, the CDR3 is TGCGCCAGCAGCCCCCTAGGGACTGAGACCCAGTACTTC. This sequence encodes CASSPLGTETQYF.

The chain couples TRBV2 to TRBJ1-4; no clear D. Trimming left V 5 bases short and J 7 bases short, with 17 bases between. The CDR3 has 15 amino acids. Germline V gene lookup returns CDR1 SNHLY and CDR2 FYNNEI. CDR3 coding DNA: TGTGCCAGCAGTTTCGCCGGGGTGGAGGGTGAAAAACTGTTTTTT. Protein: CASSFAGVEGEKLFF.

The chain has TRBV5-1 and TRBJ2-2, with 9 bases that match TRBD1. The J segment lost 2 bases and the V segment lost 2 bases, leaving 10 bases of the junction unmatched. Germline-derived CDR1 and CDR2 are SGHRS and YFSETQ. This CDR3 is 18 amino acids long. The CDR3 loop reads CASSFGPTGGANTGELFF. The CDR3 DNA sequence: TGCGCCAGCAGCTTCGGCCCTACAGGGGGCGCAAACACCGGGGAGCTGTTTTTT.

The chain recombines TRBV6-5 with TRBJ2-2, with 8 bases aligning to TRBD2. CDR1 MNHEY and CDR2 SVGAGI come from the germline V gene. Trimming took 8 bases from V and 6 from J; bases not matched to a gene: 5. This CDR3 is built from 13 residues. The CDR3: CASGAGAPGELFF. CDR3 DNA: TGTGCCAGCGGAGCGGGGGCCCCCGGGGAGCTGTTTTTT.

The chain employs TRBV5-5 and TRBJ1-2, with D maybe TRBD1 (6 bases). Trimming stripped 2 bases from V and 1 base from J, with 27 bases between. In germline, CDR1 is SGHKS, CDR2 YYEKEE (reference sequence). There are 20 residues in the CDR3. In DNA form, the CDR3 reads TGTGCCAGCAGCTTTATATTTTTGAGGGACACTCGAGGTTTTAACTATGGCTACACCTTC. It encodes CASSFIFLRDTRGFNYGYTF.

The rearrangement links TRBV7-9 to TRBJ1-1, with D perhaps matching TRBD1 (6 bases). This CDR3 spans 18 amino acids. The ends were cut back, 5 bases at V and 0 bases at J, with 22 bases in the middle. The germline CDR1 and CDR2 sequences are SEHNR and FQNEAQ (reference sequence). The CDR3 DNA reads as TGTGCCAGCAGCCACCTCACAGGGAATTCCCTAGTGAACACTGAAGCTTTCTTT. As protein: CASSHLTGNSLVNTEAFF.

The rearrangement joins TRBV19 to TRBJ2-7; the match to TRBD2 covers 8 bases. Germline loops: CDR1 LNHDA, CDR2 SQIVND (reference sequence). V lost 3 bases to trimming and J lost 2 bases; unmatched junction nucleotides: 9. The length of the CDR3 is 16 residues. CDR3 region: CASSMGTAGEAYEQYF. CDR3 DNA sequence: TGTGCCAGTAGTATGGGTACAGCGGGAGAAGCCTACGAGCAGTACTTC.

This clone is a singleton in its sample. The V call is TRBV7-9, the J call TRBJ2-7, with D uncertain. The CDR3 is 13 amino acids. The germline V gene encodes CDR1 SEHNR and CDR2 FQNEAQ (reference sequence). Trimming removed 2 bases from V and 4 bases from J, with 9 bases in between. CDR3 DNA: TGTGCCAGCAGCTTACTGCCAGAATACGAGCAGTACTTC. Residues: CASSLLPEYEQYF.

The rearrangement joins TRBV6-5 to TRBJ1-2, with D uncertain. V shed 6 bases and J shed 5 bases, with 19 bases lying between them. This CDR3 has 15 residues. In germline, CDR1 is MNHEY, CDR2 SVGAGI. The CDR3 DNA reads as TGTGCCAGCAGCCGAAAAGGTACAGTCGAATATGGCTACACCTTC. Translated: CASSRKGTVEYGYTF.

This chain uses TRBV29-1 with TRBJ2-7; TRBD2 might be the D (6 bases). This CDR3 is 16 amino acids long. The germline V and J ends were trimmed by 2 bases and 3 bases, with 20 bases remaining between them. Germline V gene sequence: CDR1 SQVTM, CDR2 ANQGSEA. The CDR3: CSVEQLGGIEHYEQYF. DNA of the CDR3: TGCAGCGTTGAACAGCTGGGAGGTATCGAGCACTACGAGCAGTACTTC.

This chain connects TRBV6-5 to TRBJ1-2; 8 bases fit TRBD1. V trimming: 0 bases; J trimming: 8 bases; junction bases outside the gene matches: 5. Germline assignment: CDR1 MNHEY and CDR2 SVGAGI. The CDR3 is 14 amino acids. CDR3 residues: CASSYSIRGQGYTF. In DNA form, the CDR3 reads TGTGCCAGCAGTTACTCGATCAGGGGGCAAGGCTACACCTTC.

The chain has TRBV9 and TRBJ2-7; 14 nucleotides agree with TRBD2. CDR1 SGDLS and CDR2 YYNGEE come from the germline V gene. V shed 2 bases and J 9 bases; nucleotides not matched to a gene: 7. The CDR3 loop spans 15 amino acids. CDR3 residues: CASSVTGTSGSTQYF. CDR3 nucleotide sequence: TGTGCCAGCAGCGTCACAGGGACTAGCGGGAGTACGCAGTACTTC.

The chain carries TRBV4-1 and TRBJ1-1, with 8 bases aligning to TRBD1. Trimming at V came to 2 bases and at J to 8 bases, leaving 7 bases not matched to a gene. The CDR3 length is 14 residues. CDR1 and CDR2 from the germline V gene are MGHRA and YSYEKL. DNA of the CDR3: TGCGCCAGCAGCCAACCCTGGACAGGGCCAGAAGCTTTCTTT. Translated: CASSQPWTGPEAFF.

The gene calls are TRBV14 and TRBJ2-7; a possible D gene is TRBD2 (6 bases). V lost 4 bases, J lost 0 bases, and 22 bases lay in between. The CDR3 has 18 amino acids. The V gene's germline CDR1 is SGHDN and CDR2 FVKESK. The chain's CDR3 is CASSPPMGKGTYSYEQYF. The DNA of the CDR3 is TGTGCCAGCAGCCCCCCCATGGGGAAGGGGACTTACTCCTACGAGCAGTACTTC. Full variable domain (rest looked up from reference TRBV14 and TRBJ2-7): EAGVTQFPSHSVIEKGQTVTLRCDPISGHDNLYWYRRVMGKEIKFLLHFVKESKQDESGMPNNRFLAERTGGTYSTLKVQPAELEDSGVYFCASSPPMGKGTYSYEQYFGPGTRLTVT.

The rearrangement links TRBV6-1 to TRBJ2-7, with D perhaps matching TRBD1 (5 bases). The CDR3 is 13 amino acids. V was shortened by 8 bases and J by 2 bases, with 13 bases between the two germline ends. Germline V gene data show CDR1 as MNHNS and CDR2 as SASEGT. The CDR3 nucleotides are TGTGCCAGCTATAGAACAGGTCCCTACGAGCAGTACTTC. Its protein is CASYRTGPYEQYF.

The chain carries TRBV28 and TRBJ2-7; 8 nucleotides align to TRBD1. CDR3 length: 18 amino acids. Germline lookup yields CDR1 MDHEN and CDR2 SYDVKM. V gave up 6 bases and J gave up 2 bases; unmatched junction bases: 18. As DNA, the CDR3 is TGTGCCAGCAGCCACTCATTCTTGGGACAGGCAGCAACCTACGAGCAGTACTTC. Translation: CASSHSFLGQAATYEQYF.

This chain links TRBV15 with TRBJ1-2; tentative D call: TRBD1 (5 bases). Germline-derived CDR1 and CDR2 are LNHNV and YYDKDF (reference sequence). With 0 bases removed from V and 4 bases from J, the gap between germline ends came to 15 bases. The length of the CDR3 is 16 residues. The CDR3 sequence is CATSREDSGQAYGYTF. The DNA of the CDR3 is TGTGCCACCAGCAGAGAAGACAGCGGGCAAGCCTATGGCTACACCTTC. Combining the CDR3 with reference TRBV15 and TRBJ1-2 gives the whole variable domain DAMVIQNPRYQVTQFGKPVTLSCSQTLNHNVMYWYQQKSSQAPKLLFHYYDKDFNNEADTPDNFQSRRPNTSFCFLDIRSPGLGDTAMYLCATSREDSGQAYGYTFGSGTRLTVV.

The chain combines TRBV7-3 with TRBJ1-1; D gene ambiguous. This CDR3 has 13 amino acids. Trimming pared 8 bases from V and 1 base from J, leaving 11 bases between. The germline gives CDR1 SGHTA, CDR2 FQGTGA. CDR3 in amino acids: CASGRSGNTEAFF. The DNA of the CDR3 is TGTGCCAGCGGTCGCAGCGGGAACACTGAAGCTTTCTTT.

The CDR3 reads CASSDSAGGPDTQYF. The CDR3 coding sequence is TGTGCCAGCAGTGACTCAGCGGGGGGGCCAGATACGCAGTATTTT. This chain joins TRBV6-4 and TRBJ2-3; TRBD2 matches 10 bases. The germline gives CDR1 MRHNA, CDR2 SNTAGT. Unmatched junction bases numbered 1, after V lost 0 bases and J lost 4 bases. This CDR3 contains 15 residues.

CDR3 protein: CASLGPRSGNTIYF. The DNA for the CDR3 is TGTGCCAGCCTGGGGCCTCGCTCTGGAAACACCATATATTTT. This chain connects TRBV2 to TRBJ1-3; D possibly corresponds to TRBD1 (5 bases). CDR3 size: 14 residues. V dropped 8 bases and J dropped 0 bases, with 11 bases sitting between them. The V gene's germline CDR1 is SNHLY and CDR2 FYNNEI. Full variable domain (rest looked up from reference TRBV2 and TRBJ1-3): EPEVTQTPSHQVTQMGQEVILRCVPISNHLYFYWYRQILGQKVEFLVSFYNNEISEKSEIFDDQFSVERPDGSNFTLKIRSTKLEDSAMYFCASLGPRSGNTIYFGEGSWLTVV.

The chain has TRBV11-3 and TRBJ2-7, with a tentative D call TRBD2 (6 bases). This CDR3 contains 14 residues. V was cut by 5 bases and J by 6 bases, with 17 bases left in between. Germline V gene lookup returns CDR1 SGHNT and CDR2 YENEEA. CDR3 sequence reads: CASSTGLRSPEQYF. CDR3 bases: TGTGCCAGCAGCACGGGACTCCGCTCTCCCGAGCAGTACTTC.

J is TRBJ2-7 and V is TRBV28; no reliable D call. Germline V CDR1 and CDR2: MDHEN, SYDVKM. This CDR3 region has 14 residues. The V end was cut by 3 bases, the J end by 1 base, with 10 bases between. The CDR3 region has the DNA TGTGCCAGCAGTTTTAGCAGTCCGTCCTACGAGCAGTACTTC. It yields the protein CASSFSSPSYEQYF.

This clone was detected once. The chain employs TRBV29-1 and TRBJ2-5; D not certain. Trimming left V 3 bases short and J 2 bases short, with 7 bases between. This CDR3 contains 12 residues. CDR1 and CDR2 from the germline V gene are SQVTM and ANQGSEA. The CDR3 sequence: CSVEAFQETQYF. The CDR3 DNA reads TGCAGCGTTGAGGCCTTTCAAGAGACCCAGTACTTC.

The gene calls are TRBV4-1 and TRBJ2-7; TRBD1 matches 9 bases. The V gene's germline CDR1 is MGHRA and CDR2 YSYEKL. The CDR3 is 15 residues long. After removal of 5 bases from V and 4 bases from J, the junction contained 9 bases not matched to a gene. The CDR3 is CASSYSGTGQYEQYF. In DNA form, the CDR3 reads TGCGCCAGCAGCTACTCCGGGACAGGGCAATACGAGCAGTACTTC.

V usage is TRBV10-3 and J usage is TRBJ2-7; 7 bases agree with TRBD1. The CDR3 is 12 residues long. The V segment lost 5 bases and the J segment 3 bases; nucleotides outside the gene matches: 1. Per germline, CDR1 ENHRY and CDR2 SYGVKD. CDR3 amino acids: CAISWDSYEQYF. The CDR3 DNA follows: TGTGCCATCAGTTGGGACAGCTACGAGCAGTACTTC.

The V gene is TRBV7-9, the J gene TRBJ1-4; possible D gene TRBD1, 5 bases. Germline-derived CDR1 and CDR2 are SEHNR and FQNEAQ (reference sequence). This CDR3 is 15 amino acids long. Trimming pared 7 bases from V and 9 bases from J, leaving 21 bases between. The CDR3 spells CASTIAGEGAKKLFF. The CDR3 nucleotides are TGTGCCAGCACCATAGCGGGGGAGGGTGCAAAAAAACTGTTTTTT. Full variable domain (missing parts from reference TRBV7-9 and TRBJ1-4): DTGVSQNPRHKITKRGQNVTFRCDPISEHNRLYWYRQTLGQGPEFLTYFQNEAQLEKSRLLSDRFSAERPKGSFSTLEIQRTEQGDSAMYLCASTIAGEGAKKLFFGSGTQLSVL.

The CDR3, as DNA: TGCAGCGTTGTCGACCCGACGACAGGGCATGATTACGAGCAGTACTTC. It translates to CSVVDPTTGHDYEQYF. The chain has TRBV29-1 and TRBJ2-7, with 7 bases that match TRBD1. The CDR3 is 16 residues long. Germline V gives CDR1 SQVTM, CDR2 ANQGSEA. The V and J ends lost 4 bases and 4 bases, in that order; junction bases with no gene match: 16.